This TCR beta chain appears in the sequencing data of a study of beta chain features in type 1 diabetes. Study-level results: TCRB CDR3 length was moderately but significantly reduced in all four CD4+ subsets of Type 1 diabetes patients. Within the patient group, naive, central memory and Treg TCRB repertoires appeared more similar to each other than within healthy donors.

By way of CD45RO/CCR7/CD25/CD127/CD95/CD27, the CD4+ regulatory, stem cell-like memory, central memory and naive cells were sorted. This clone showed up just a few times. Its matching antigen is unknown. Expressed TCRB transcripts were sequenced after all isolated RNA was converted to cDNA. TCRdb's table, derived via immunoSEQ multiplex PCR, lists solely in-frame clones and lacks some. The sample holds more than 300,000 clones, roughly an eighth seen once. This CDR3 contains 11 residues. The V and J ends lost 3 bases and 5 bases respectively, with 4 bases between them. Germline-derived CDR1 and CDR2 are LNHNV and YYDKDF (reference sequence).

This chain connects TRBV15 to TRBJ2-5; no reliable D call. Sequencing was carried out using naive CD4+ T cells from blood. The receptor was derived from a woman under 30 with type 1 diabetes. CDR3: CATSSRETQYF. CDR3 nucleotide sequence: TGTGCCACCAGCAGCCGGGAGACCCAGTACTTC.